These 19 T cell receptor beta chains came from one sample sequenced in a study of T-cell reconstitution after alpha-beta-depleted transplantation in children. It was with unique molecular identifiers that the TCRbeta library was prepared. TCRdb reanalysed the PCR reads using MiXCR and keeps one entry per CDR3 protein. The sample includes 750,000 to 950,000 distinct CDR3 sequences, around 17% seen only once; the top ten take around 5.3%. Sequencing was performed on PBMCs, mostly from graft donor cells, taken 360 days after TCRalphabeta/CD19-depleted stem cell transplant. The source of these receptors is a male patient younger than 18 who had a stem cell transplant for acute lymphoblastic leukemia, so the T cells may come from the graft donor.

This clonotype appeared once. The J gene is TRBJ2-3, the V gene TRBV2; 8 nucleotides agree with TRBD2. The germline V gene encodes CDR1 SNHLY and CDR2 FYNNEI. The CDR3 has 15 amino acids. V dropped 6 bases and J dropped 2; count of bases not matched to a gene: 7. The CDR3 nucleotides read TGTGCCAGCAGGCGACTAGCGAGATTCACAGATACGCAGTATTTT. Amino acid sequence: CASRRLARFTDTQYF.

The CDR3 loop is CASSSRRADTGELFF. The DNA for the CDR3 is TGTGCCAGCAGCTCTCGGAGGGCGGACACCGGGGAGCTGTTTTTT. The chain couples TRBV7-9 to TRBJ2-2; D might be TRBD2 (6 bases). The CDR3 length is 15 residues. Germline lookup yields CDR1 SEHNR and CDR2 FQNEAQ (reference sequence). Trimming left V 4 bases short and J 3 bases short, with 12 bases between.

The V and J genes are TRBV7-9 and TRBJ2-6; D may be TRBD1 or TRBD2 (5 bases each). The germline V and J ends were trimmed by 4 bases and 0 bases, with 13 bases remaining between them. This CDR3 is 17 amino acids long. In germline, CDR1 is SEHNR, CDR2 FQNEAQ (reference sequence). CDR3 sequence reads: CASSSKPGTSGANVLTF. The DNA for the CDR3 is TGTGCCAGCAGCTCCAAGCCCGGGACCTCTGGGGCCAACGTCCTGACTTTC.

There are a few counts of this clonotype. The chain uses TRBV5-8 and TRBJ2-7; TRBD2 might be the D (6 bases). In germline, CDR1 is SGHTS, CDR2 YDEGEE. Between the trimmed V and J ends, which lost 3 bases and 3 bases, there was a span of 19 bases. The CDR3 extends over 16 amino acids. The CDR3 spells CASSWGGASPRYEQYF. The CDR3 coding sequence is TGTGCCAGCAGCTGGGGAGGTGCCTCCCCCCGCTACGAGCAGTACTTC.

The chain combines TRBV12-3 or TRBV12-4 with TRBJ2-2; weak D call: TRBD1 (6 bases). The germline V and J ends were trimmed by 10 bases and 5 bases, with 17 bases remaining between them. CDR3 length equals 14 residues. In DNA form, the CDR3 reads TGTGCCACCGGCCGACAGGAGTTGACCGGGGAGCTGTTTTTT. Amino acid sequence: CATGRQELTGELFF.

This clonotype has a handful of counts. The chain joins TRBV6-1 to TRBJ2-3; perhaps D is TRBD1 or TRBD2 (6 bases each). The germline V gene has CDR1 MNHNS and CDR2 SASEGT. The V gene lost 6 bases and the J gene lost 0 bases, with 25 bases spanning the gap. The CDR3 extends over 19 amino acids. CDR3 protein: CASSLLNPGAQPSTDTQYF. In nucleotides, the CDR3 is TGTGCCAGCAGCCTTCTAAACCCGGGGGCCCAACCTAGCACAGATACGCAGTATTTT.

The chain links TRBV12-3 or TRBV12-4 to TRBJ2-7, with a tentative D call TRBD2 (6 bases). Trimming pared 2 bases from V and 7 bases from J, leaving 15 bases between. CDR3 length equals 14 residues. CDR3 in amino acids: CASSLLAGRREQYF. CDR3 DNA sequence: TGTGCCAGCAGTTTACTCGCGGGGAGGAGAGAGCAGTACTTC.

This clonotype was seen only a few times. The V gene is TRBV9, the J gene TRBJ1-1; 7 nucleotides line up with TRBD1. CDR3 length: 14 amino acids. CDR1 SGDLS and CDR2 YYNGEE come from the germline V gene. V lost 2 bases to trimming and J lost 5 bases; unmatched junction nucleotides: 6. The CDR3 region has the DNA TGTGCCAGCAGCGTGGAAGGGGGCTGGACTGAAGCTTTCTTT. Translation gives CASSVEGGWTEAFF.

This clonotype was seen more than once but under ten times. V gene TRBV7-9 combines with J gene TRBJ2-1; no firm D call. V was shortened by 1 base and J by 4 bases, with 11 bases between the two germline ends. This CDR3 region has 15 residues. CDR1 is SEHNR and CDR2 is FQNEAQ in the germline V gene (reference sequence). CDR3 sequence (DNA): TGTGCCAGCAGCTTAGGTACCCTTGCTTACAATGAGCAGTTCTTC. This gives the protein CASSLGTLAYNEQFF.

The V gene is TRBV9, the J gene TRBJ2-1; D not resolved. V was trimmed by 7 bases and J by 2 bases, leaving 7 bases between them. The CDR3 runs to 12 residues. Germline V lookup: CDR1 SGDLS, CDR2 YYNGEE. This CDR3 reads CASGDPYNEQFF. CDR3 DNA: TGTGCCAGCGGCGACCCCTACAATGAGCAGTTCTTC.

This clonotype was seen more than once but under ten times. The genes are TRBV7-9 and TRBJ2-1, with 7 positions matching TRBD2. The length of the CDR3 is 14 residues. The V segment lost 5 bases and the J segment 6 bases; nucleotides outside the gene matches: 7. Per germline, CDR1 SEHNR and CDR2 FQNEAQ (reference sequence). The CDR3 here is CASSHSGRSNEQFF. The CDR3 DNA is TGTGCCAGCAGCCATAGCGGGCGAAGCAATGAGCAGTTCTTC.

V gene TRBV5-1 combines with J gene TRBJ1-1; weak D call: TRBD1 (6 bases). The germline CDR1 and CDR2 sequences are SGHRS and YFSETQ. The CDR3 is 15 residues long. V lost 0 bases, J lost 4 bases, and 13 bases lay in between. CDR3 coding DNA: TGCGCCAGCAGCTTGGTCAGGGGAGGGGGCACTGAAGCTTTCTTT. Amino acid sequence: CASSLVRGGGTEAFF.

The chain is built from TRBV7-9 and TRBJ2-6, with D possibly TRBD2 on 5 matching bases. The CDR3 covers 17 residues. Germline V CDR1 and CDR2: SEHNR, FQNEAQ (reference sequence). Trimming cost V 4 bases and J 0 bases, with 13 bases left between them. CDR3 nucleotides: TGTGCCAGCAGCTCCCCGGACTCAAGCTCTGGGGCCAACGTCCTGACTTTC. Translation: CASSSPDSSSGANVLTF.

V usage is TRBV19 and J usage is TRBJ2-7, with TRBD2 as a possible D gene (6 bases). Germline CDR1 and CDR2: LNHDA and SQIVND (reference sequence). The CDR3 length is 14 residues. The V end lost 5 bases, the J end lost 0 bases, and 11 bases lay between the germline ends. In nucleotides, the CDR3 is TGTGCCAGTAGTCCGCGGGGATTCTCCTACGAGCAGTACTTC. Protein product: CASSPRGFSYEQYF.

The chain employs TRBV7-9 and TRBJ2-5; no reliable D call. The CDR3 spans 16 residues. Germline values: CDR1 SEHNR, CDR2 FQNEAQ (reference sequence). The V gene lost 2 bases and the J gene lost 2 bases, with 15 bases spanning the gap. CDR3 coding DNA: TGTGCCAGCAGCTTACCCGGCAGAGACCTGCAAGAGACCCAGTACTTC. Translating gives CASSLPGRDLQETQYF.

This clonotype was seen a single time. This sequence joins TRBV5-1 and TRBJ1-2, with D possibly being TRBD1 (5 bases). The CDR3 runs to 16 residues. The V and J ends lost 3 bases and 4 bases respectively, with 19 bases between them. Germline V CDR1 and CDR2: SGHRS, YFSETQ. The CDR3 DNA reads as TGCGCCAGCAGCTCCACCGTGCAGGGCGGGGTCTATGGCTACACCTTC. Protein: CASSSTVQGGVYGYTF. The full variable domain, completed using reference TRBV5-1 and TRBJ1-2, is KAGVTQTPRYLIKTRGQQVTLSCSPISGHRSVSWYQQTPGQGLQFLFEYFSETQRNKGNFPGRFSGRQFSNSRSEMNVSTLELGDSALYLCASSSTVQGGVYGYTFGSGTRLTVV.

The sample holds a few counts of this clonotype. The chain joins TRBV27 to TRBJ2-1; D ambiguous. CDR1 and CDR2 (germline): MNHEY, SMNVEV (reference sequence). The V gene lost 2 bases and the J gene lost 5 bases, with 10 bases spanning the gap. The CDR3 runs 14 residues. The CDR3 nucleotides read TGTGCCAGCAGTTTACGGGTCGAACACAATGAGCAGTTCTTC. It encodes CASSLRVEHNEQFF.

This clonotype was found a few times. This rearrangement joins TRBV5-1 to TRBJ2-2, with TRBD2 matching 8 bases. Trimming cost V 2 bases and J 7 bases; bases outside gene matches: 13. This CDR3 is built from 17 residues. Germline V CDR1 and CDR2: SGHRS, YFSETQ. The CDR3 DNA follows: TGCGCCAGCAGCTTCCCGCACGGGAGGGCCGAGGGCGGGGAGCTGTTTTTT. Its translation: CASSFPHGRAEGGELFF.

The chain couples TRBV24-1 to TRBJ2-7, with 13 bases identical to TRBD2. Germline V gene data show CDR1 as KGHDR and CDR2 as SFDVKD. With 2 bases clipped from V and 8 bases from J, the junction kept 5 bases outside the gene matches. The CDR3 runs to 15 residues. CDR3 sequence: CATSDYGTSGTQQYF. The CDR3 bases are TGTGCCACCAGTGATTATGGGACTAGCGGGACCCAGCAGTACTTC.